This T cell receptor (beta chain) comes out of a study of identical twins. This CDR3 region has 13 residues. The V gene's germline CDR1 is SGHRS and CDR2 YFSETQ. V was clipped by 4 bases and J by 2 bases, with 10 bases between them. Details on this clonotype: What it binds is unknown.

Study-level points and caveats: For out-of-frame alpha sequences shared by twins, low generation probability was in excess.

TCRdb processed the 5' RACE reads anew with MiXCR; each CDR3 protein has one entry. The sample shows over 600,000 distinct CDR3 sequences, about 20% of them seen only once. These data are also associated with another study on T cells expressing NK-cell markers. From that study: Eight donors were sequenced, seven testing HCMV-seropositive and one testing seronegative.

This sequence originates from a young woman in good health. The gene calls are TRBV5-1 and TRBJ2-7; a weak D match, TRBD2 (6 bases). The sample consisted of PBMCs. CDR3 sequence: CASSAGFTYEQYF. The CDR3 DNA reads as TGCGCCAGCAGCGCGGGATTCACCTACGAGCAGTACTTC.